Listed here are 25 T cell receptor beta chains from one sample, sequenced in a study of T-cell memory formation after mild COVID-19. One entry per CDR3 protein results from TCRdb running MiXCR on the 5' RACE reads. The sample lists approximately 150,000 distinct CDR3 sequences, about an eighth occurring once. The specimen sequenced was PBMCs or a T cell subset sorted from them (not recorded which). These receptors all come from a man aged 18 to 30 who had mild COVID-19 (a few samples of this study predate the infection). Cell type and time point are not known.

This clonotype was found many times. The rearrangement links TRBV5-1 to TRBJ1-1, with 11 bases matching TRBD1. V lost 3 bases, J lost 5 bases, and 3 bases stayed unmatched. The length of the CDR3 is 14 residues. CDR1 and CDR2 from the germline V gene are SGHRS and YFSETQ. CDR3 loop: CASSSGQGGTEAFF. The CDR3 DNA follows: TGCGCCAGCAGCTCGGGACAGGGGGGAACTGAAGCTTTCTTT.

This clonotype has just a few counts. The chain carries TRBV3-1 and TRBJ2-5, with D maybe TRBD1 (5 bases). Looked up from germline, CDR1 is LGHDT and CDR2 is YNNKEL (reference sequence). Deletions cut 3 bases from V and 4 bases from J, with 21 bases between. CDR3 length: 17 amino acids. The chain's CDR3 is CASSHTLYSGNRETQYF. The CDR3 DNA is TGTGCCAGCAGCCACACCCTATATTCAGGGAATCGAGAGACCCAGTACTTC.

The chain is built from TRBV4-3 and TRBJ2-6; 8 bases match TRBD1. V shed 3 bases, J shed 0 bases, and the junction held 4 bases outside the gene matches. The CDR3 is 17 amino acids. Germline CDR1 reads LGHNA; CDR2 reads YSLEER. Here the CDR3 reads CASSQAGGPSGANVLTF. DNA of the CDR3: TGCGCCAGCAGCCAGGCAGGGGGCCCCTCTGGGGCCAACGTCCTGACTTTC.

This clonotype has at least ten counts. This sequence joins TRBV7-9 and TRBJ2-3; 8 bases align to TRBD2. The CDR3 runs to 15 residues. In germline, CDR1 is SEHNR, CDR2 FQNEAQ (reference sequence). Trimming took 5 bases from V and 4 from J; bases not matched to a gene: 8. CDR3 sequence reads: CASSTRGDGADTQYF. CDR3 nucleotide sequence: TGTGCCAGCAGCACGCGGGGGGATGGGGCAGATACGCAGTATTTT.

This clonotype was counted a few times. V usage is TRBV5-1 and J usage is TRBJ1-1, with unresolved D. Trimming stripped 4 bases from V and 3 bases from J, with 7 bases between. Looked up from germline, CDR1 is SGHRS and CDR2 is YFSETQ. The CDR3 loop spans 12 amino acids. CDR3 sequence (DNA): TGCGCCAGCAGCCCCGGGTACACTGAAGCTTTCTTT. It translates to CASSPGYTEAFF.

CDR3 sequence (DNA): TGTGCCAGCAGTCTACCAGGAGCGGGGGCCTCAGATACGCAGTATTTT. This translates into CASSLPGAGASDTQYF. V and J are TRBV28 and TRBJ2-3, with TRBD2 matching 8 bases. Unmatched junction bases numbered 11, after V lost 5 bases and J lost 4 bases. The V gene's germline CDR1 is MDHEN and CDR2 SYDVKM. CDR3 length: 16 residues.

The chain couples TRBV11-2 to TRBJ1-2; the D is unclear. The germline CDR1 and CDR2 sequences are SGHAT and FQNNGV. Deletions cut 5 bases from V and 8 bases from J, with 15 bases between. The CDR3 runs to 13 residues. CDR3 DNA sequence: TGTGCCAGCAGCCCCCAGGAGTACCGCGGCTACACCTTC. This codes for CASSPQEYRGYTF.

This clonotype was detected many times. The chain combines TRBV7-2 with TRBJ1-1, with D uncertain. The germline V and J ends were trimmed by 0 bases and 2 bases, with 10 bases remaining between them. Per the germline V gene, CDR1 is SGHTA and CDR2 is FQGNSA. The CDR3 is 15 residues long. The CDR3 sequence: CASSLAIGSNTEAFF. CDR3 DNA: TGTGCCAGCAGCTTAGCGATCGGAAGTAACACTGAAGCTTTCTTT.

The chain is built from TRBV7-8 and TRBJ2-1, with D possibly being TRBD2 (6 bases). From germline, CDR1 is SGHVS and CDR2 FQNEAQ. CDR3 length: 15 amino acids. V was clipped by 3 bases and J by 10 bases, with 19 bases between them. The CDR3 sequence is CASSFQRVGQREQFF. CDR3 DNA: TGTGCCAGCAGCTTCCAGCGGGTGGGCCAGCGGGAGCAGTTCTTC.

The chain links TRBV9 to TRBJ1-2; 7 positions match TRBD1. Trimming cost V 3 bases and J 7 bases; bases outside gene matches: 9. Germline V gene sequence: CDR1 SGDLS, CDR2 YYNGEE. The CDR3 covers 14 residues. The CDR3: CASSDTGARGGYTF. The CDR3 DNA is TGTGCCAGCAGCGATACAGGGGCCAGGGGTGGCTACACCTTC.

The chain couples TRBV28 to TRBJ1-5, with D uncertain. Germline assignment: CDR1 MDHEN and CDR2 SYDVKM. The CDR3 is 13 residues long. V lost 10 bases to trimming and J lost 2 bases, with 12 bases between them. The CDR3 DNA is TGTGCCACCAGAGAGGACGGCAATCAGCCCCAGCATTTT. Protein sequence: CATREDGNQPQHF.

The chain carries TRBV7-2 and TRBJ1-5; unclear D gene. The CDR3 totals 13 residues. V dropped 5 bases and J dropped 12 bases, with 17 bases sitting between them. Germline values: CDR1 SGHTA, CDR2 FQGNSA. Written as DNA, the CDR3 is TGTGCCAGCAGCGGGTCGGCAGGTCAATACCAGCATTTT. Its translation: CASSGSAGQYQHF.

The CDR3 here is CASSRSGVSGANVLTF. CDR3 in DNA: TGTGCCAGTAGTCGGTCCGGGGTCTCTGGGGCCAACGTCCTGACTTTC. This sequence joins TRBV19 and TRBJ2-6, with a tentative D call TRBD2 (5 bases). CDR1 and CDR2 (germline): LNHDA, SQIVND (reference sequence). CDR3 length: 16 amino acids. Trimming removed 5 bases from V and 0 bases from J, with 11 bases in between. Full variable domain (remainder filled in from reference TRBV19 and TRBJ2-6): DGGITQSPKYLFRKEGQNVTLSCEQNLNHDAMYWYRQDPGQGLRLIYYSQIVNDFQKGDIAEGYSVSREKKESFPLTVTSAQKNPTAFYLCASSRSGVSGANVLTFGAGSRLTVL.

This clonotype showed up just a few times. The genes are TRBV11-1 and TRBJ2-3; 13 nucleotides agree with TRBD2. The CDR3 is made up of 18 amino acids. Germline CDR1 SGHAT, CDR2 FQDESV (reference sequence). The V gene end was trimmed by 4 bases and the J gene end by 1 base; junction bases not matched to a gene: 8. The CDR3 nucleotides read TGTGCCAGCAGCTCAATCTTACTAGCGGGGGGGCGCACAGATACGCAGTATTTT. Protein: CASSSILLAGGRTDTQYF.

The genes are TRBV11-2 and TRBJ1-2, with TRBD1 matching 8 bases. The junction had 5 bases not matched to a gene; V was cut back by 3 bases and J by 2 bases. CDR1 and CDR2 (germline): SGHAT, FQNNGV. The CDR3 is made up of 15 amino acids. In DNA, the CDR3 is TGTGCCAGCAGCTTTACAGGGGGGACAAACTATGGCTACACCTTC. Translation: CASSFTGGTNYGYTF.

At least ten counts were recorded for this clonotype. The chain is built from TRBV7-9 and TRBJ2-1, with 9 positions matching TRBD2. The junction had 1 base not matched to a gene; V was cut back by 0 bases and J by 4 bases. The CDR3 contains 15 residues. Germline CDR1 SEHNR, CDR2 FQNEAQ (reference sequence). The CDR3 is CASSLALAGYNEQFF. The DNA for the CDR3 is TGTGCCAGCAGCTTAGCACTAGCGGGTTACAATGAGCAGTTCTTC. The variable domain in full, completed from reference TRBV7-9 and TRBJ2-1, reads DTGVSQNPRHKITKRGQNVTFRCDPISEHNRLYWYRQTLGQGPEFLTYFQNEAQLEKSRLLSDRFSAERPKGSFSTLEIQRTEQGDSAMYLCASSLALAGYNEQFFGPGTRLTVL.

This rearrangement joins TRBV5-1 to TRBJ2-3; D might be TRBD1 (7 bases). Trimming stripped 2 bases from V and 0 bases from J, with 13 bases between. This CDR3 has 16 amino acids. The germline V gene has CDR1 SGHRS and CDR2 YFSETQ. This chain's CDR3 is CASSFSTGTSTDTQYF. The CDR3 DNA reads TGCGCCAGCAGCTTCTCGACAGGGACTAGCACAGATACGCAGTATTTT.

This chain joins TRBV7-3 and TRBJ2-1, with D tentatively TRBD2 (6 bases). The V end lost 3 bases, the J end lost 2 bases, and 11 bases lay between the germline ends. This CDR3 spans 15 amino acids. Germline V CDR1 and CDR2: SGHTA, FQGTGA. CDR3 bases: TGTGCCAGCAGCTTCGAGACTAGTCCCTACAATGAGCAGTTCTTC. This encodes CASSFETSPYNEQFF.

This clonotype was observed a single time. The chain combines TRBV5-1 with TRBJ1-1, with a tentative D call TRBD1 (6 bases). The CDR3 contains 13 residues. V gave up 6 bases and J gave up 0 bases, with 9 bases separating them. CDR1 is SGHRS and CDR2 is YFSETQ in the germline V gene. This CDR3 reads CASNQGMNTEAFF. The CDR3 bases are TGCGCCAGCAACCAGGGGATGAACACTGAAGCTTTCTTT. Full variable domain (outside the CDR3, taken from reference TRBV5-1 and TRBJ1-1): KAGVTQTPRYLIKTRGQQVTLSCSPISGHRSVSWYQQTPGQGLQFLFEYFSETQRNKGNFPGRFSGRQFSNSRSEMNVSTLELGDSALYLCASNQGMNTEAFFGQGTRLTVV.

Only a few counts were recorded for this clonotype. The chain links TRBV10-3 to TRBJ1-5; a weak D match, TRBD1 (5 bases). Germline V gene lookup returns CDR1 ENHRY and CDR2 SYGVKD. The CDR3 runs 13 residues. V lost 8 bases, J lost 5 bases, and 13 bases lay in between. The CDR3 sequence is CAIGAAKDQPQHF. In DNA, the CDR3 is TGTGCCATCGGGGCAGCAAAGGATCAGCCCCAGCATTTT.

The J gene is TRBJ1-4, the V gene TRBV11-2; D call uncertain. Germline CDR1 is SGHAT and CDR2 is FQNNGV. The CDR3 is 17 residues long. V was pared by 3 bases and J by 1 base, with 15 bases between. The CDR3, as DNA: TGTGCCAGCAGCTTGAGACCCGGTGGGCTAACTAATGAAAAACTGTTTTTT. Its translation: CASSLRPGGLTNEKLFF.

The chain joins TRBV5-1 to TRBJ2-7, with D tentatively TRBD2 (7 bases). In germline, CDR1 is SGHRS, CDR2 YFSETQ. Deletions cut 9 bases from V and 1 base from J, with 17 bases between. The CDR3 sequence is 14 residues long. The CDR3 region is CATGRGGGSYEQYF. In DNA form, the CDR3 reads TGCGCCACCGGCAGGGGCGGGGGATCCTACGAGCAGTACTTC.

The chain links TRBV15 to TRBJ2-2; TRBD2 agrees at 11 bases. The CDR3 totals 20 residues. In germline, CDR1 is LNHNV, CDR2 YYDKDF (reference sequence). V gave up 0 bases and J gave up 5 bases; unmatched junction bases: 14. CDR3 residues: CATSRDVEVLASGGTGELFF. CDR3 in DNA: TGTGCCACCAGCAGAGATGTAGAGGTGTTGGCTAGCGGGGGGACCGGGGAGCTGTTTTTT.

This clonotype turned up a few times. V is TRBV28 and J is TRBJ1-2; D possibly corresponds to TRBD1 (5 bases). CDR1 MDHEN and CDR2 SYDVKM come from the germline V gene. Trimming removed 7 bases at V and 3 bases at J, with 12 bases between. This CDR3 has 13 amino acids. CDR3 region: CASIEGRDYGYTF. DNA for the CDR3: TGTGCCAGCATTGAAGGCAGGGACTATGGCTACACCTTC.

Only a few counts were recorded for this clonotype. The chain combines TRBV5-1 with TRBJ1-1; TRBD1 matches at 8 bases. The CDR3 contains 15 residues. The junction had 12 bases not matched to a gene; V was cut back by 4 bases and J by 7 bases. Germline V gene data show CDR1 as SGHRS and CDR2 as YFSETQ. Written as DNA, the CDR3 is TGCGCCAGCAGCCCCGGACAGGGACGAGGGAATGAAGCTTTCTTT. This encodes CASSPGQGRGNEAFF.